This passage covers 14 T cell receptor beta chains from one sample sequenced in a study of T cell repertoires in cytomegalovirus infection. These receptors are not linked to any known antigen. One entry per CDR3 protein results from TCRdb running MiXCR on the reads. The data hold around 300,000 distinct CDR3 sequences, with 20% to 25% observed a single time. The sample consisted of cultured PBMCs, taken from culture after CMV antigen stimulation. The source is a human donor in good health (CMV status not recorded). Some clones in this sample may be carry-over from other donors' samples.

This chain links TRBV12-3 or TRBV12-4 with TRBJ1-4; D is undetermined. Trimming cost V 4 bases and J 6 bases, with 12 bases left between them. The CDR3 runs to 14 residues. The CDR3 loop reads CASSSPGLDEKLFF. The CDR3 coding sequence is TGTGCCAGCAGTTCCCCAGGTTTGGATGAAAAACTGTTTTTT.

This clonotype was seen only a few times. This chain uses TRBV11-2 with TRBJ2-3; D may correspond to TRBD1 or TRBD2 (7 bases each). The CDR3 consists of 14 residues. Trimming took 2 bases from V and 6 from J, leaving 12 bases between them. Germline V gene sequence: CDR1 SGHAT, CDR2 FQNNGV. DNA of the CDR3: TGTGCCAGCAGCTTACAGGGGGGGTCGGATACGCAGTATTTT. This translates into CASSLQGGSDTQYF.

This clonotype was counted ten times or more. The V call is TRBV10-3, the J call TRBJ2-1; TRBD1 or TRBD2 may be the D gene (5 bases each). Germline V gene sequence: CDR1 ENHRY, CDR2 SYGVKD. The CDR3 sequence is 13 residues long. Trimming cost V 2 bases and J 5 bases, with 7 bases left between them. DNA for the CDR3: TGTGCCATCAGTGAGGGGGGAAACAATGAGCAGTTCTTC. This gives the protein CAISEGGNNEQFF.

This clonotype was observed a single time. The rearrangement links TRBV20-1 to TRBJ1-2; unclear D gene. V lost 6 bases to trimming and J lost 4 bases, with 12 bases between them. The CDR3 sequence is 12 residues long. Germline loops: CDR1 DFQATT, CDR2 SNEGSKA (reference sequence). CDR3 nucleotide sequence: TGCAGTGCCCCCTATCAGTCCTATGGCTACACCTTC. Protein: CSAPYQSYGYTF.

The chain joins TRBV12-3 or TRBV12-4 to TRBJ1-5; TRBD1 might be the D (5 bases). V lost 7 bases and J lost 8, with 12 bases in between. The CDR3 length is 12 residues. CDR3 region: CASTALGEPQHF. In DNA, the CDR3 is TGTGCCAGCACTGCTTTGGGGGAGCCCCAGCATTTT.

J is TRBJ2-7 and V is TRBV12-3 or TRBV12-4, with TRBD2 matching over 8 bases. CDR3 length: 16 residues. V trimming: 6 bases; J trimming: 3 bases; junction bases outside the gene matches: 13. In nucleotides, the CDR3 is TGTGCCAGCAGCCTAATGGCGGGAGGAATTAGCTACGAGCAGTACTTC. Protein product: CASSLMAGGISYEQYF.

The V call is TRBV20-1, the J call TRBJ2-7, with 7 nucleotides matching TRBD1. The CDR3 length is 13 residues. Trimming removed 2 bases from V and 3 bases from J; junction bases left unmatched: 4. The germline V gene encodes CDR1 DFQATT and CDR2 SNEGSKA (reference sequence). CDR3 residues: CSARSTGNYEQYF. The DNA for the CDR3 is TGCAGTGCTAGATCGACAGGGAACTACGAGCAGTACTTC.

The chain joins TRBV6-5 to TRBJ1-1, with 9 bases that match TRBD1. V was pared by 5 bases and J by 12 bases, with 7 bases of the junction left unmatched. This CDR3 has 12 amino acids. Per the germline V gene, CDR1 is MNHEY and CDR2 is SVGAGI. In DNA, the CDR3 is TGTGCCAGCAGTCGTGGGACAGGGAGAACTTTCTTT. It is translated as CASSRGTGRTFF.

This CDR3 reads CASSPLQGKGYTF. The CDR3 DNA reads as TGTGCCAGCAGTCCGTTACAGGGGAAGGGCTACACCTTC. The chain uses TRBV27 and TRBJ1-2, with 7 positions matching TRBD1. The junction had 8 bases not matched to a gene; V was cut back by 5 bases and J by 8 bases. The CDR3 loop spans 13 amino acids. The germline gives CDR1 MNHEY, CDR2 SMNVEV (reference sequence).

This chain connects TRBV12-3 or TRBV12-4 to TRBJ2-1; 8 positions agree with TRBD1. This CDR3 has 15 amino acids. V was pared by 5 bases and J by 8 bases, with 11 bases of the junction left unmatched. CDR3 nucleotides: TGTGCCAGCAGTCAATACCAGGGGGCTCAAGATGAGCAGTTCTTC. Protein: CASSQYQGAQDEQFF.

In the case of this clonotype: One end of the junction varies from germline; a read error may be responsible. The DNA of the CDR3 is TGTGCCAGCAGTCCGGGCGCGGAATGGGTCTTT. Protein: CASSPGAEWVF. This chain connects TRBV28 to TRBJ1-1; D not resolved. From germline, CDR1 is MDHEN and CDR2 SYDVKM. The CDR3 totals 11 residues.

The genes are TRBV6-2 or TRBV6-3 and TRBJ2-1; possible D gene TRBD2, 5 bases. Germline V gene lookup returns CDR1 MNHEY and CDR2 SVGEGT. CDR3 size: 16 residues. The V end lost 2 bases, the J end lost 1 base, and 12 bases lay between the germline ends. CDR3 sequence (DNA): TGTGCCAGCAGTTACCAAGCGGAACCTTCCTACAATGAGCAGTTCTTC. It codes for CASSYQAEPSYNEQFF.

The V gene is TRBV6-2 or TRBV6-3, the J gene TRBJ2-3; D is unclear. V lost 6 bases and J lost 6, with 19 bases in between. Germline loops: CDR1 MNHEY, CDR2 SVGEGT. This CDR3 contains 15 residues. The CDR3 loop is CASSRRVEPTDTQYF. The CDR3 DNA reads as TGTGCCAGCAGCCGCCGGGTGGAGCCCACGGATACGCAGTATTTT.

This clonotype was counted ten times or more. The genes are TRBV7-8 and TRBJ1-6, with TRBD1 as a possible D gene (5 bases). The CDR3 totals 13 residues. CDR1 and CDR2 from the germline V gene are SGHVS and FQNEAQ. Trimming removed 6 bases from V and 10 bases from J, with 13 bases in between. The DNA for the CDR3 is TGTGCCAGCAGGGGACCCCGGCACTCACCCCTCCACTTT. Protein: CASRGPRHSPLHF.